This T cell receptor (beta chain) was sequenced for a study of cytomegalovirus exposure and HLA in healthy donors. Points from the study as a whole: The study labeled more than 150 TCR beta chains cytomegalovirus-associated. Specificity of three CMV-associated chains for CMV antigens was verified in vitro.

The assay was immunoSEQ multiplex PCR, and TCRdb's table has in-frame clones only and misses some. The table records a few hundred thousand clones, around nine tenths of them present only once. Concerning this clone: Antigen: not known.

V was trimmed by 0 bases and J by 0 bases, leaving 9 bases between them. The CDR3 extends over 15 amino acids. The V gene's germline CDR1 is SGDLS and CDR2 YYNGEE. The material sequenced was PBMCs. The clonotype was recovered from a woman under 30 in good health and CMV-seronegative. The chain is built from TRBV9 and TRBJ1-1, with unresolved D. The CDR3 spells CASSVEGGLNTEAFF. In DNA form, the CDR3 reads TGTGCCAGCAGCGTAGAGGGAGGGTTGAACACTGAAGCTTTCTTT.